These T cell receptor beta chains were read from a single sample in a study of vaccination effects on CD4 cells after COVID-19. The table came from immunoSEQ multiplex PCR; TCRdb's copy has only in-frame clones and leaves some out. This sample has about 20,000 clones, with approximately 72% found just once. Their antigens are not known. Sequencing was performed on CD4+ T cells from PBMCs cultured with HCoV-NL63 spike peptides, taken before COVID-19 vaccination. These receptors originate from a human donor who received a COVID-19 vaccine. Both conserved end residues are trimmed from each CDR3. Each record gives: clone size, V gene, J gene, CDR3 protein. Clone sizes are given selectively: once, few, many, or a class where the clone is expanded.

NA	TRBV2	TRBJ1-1	ASNLQGNTEAF
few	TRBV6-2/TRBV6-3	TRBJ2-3	ASSYGEADSTDTQY
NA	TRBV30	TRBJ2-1	AWSGGGEQF
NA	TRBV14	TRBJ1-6	ASSQVANSPLH
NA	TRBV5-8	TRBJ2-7	ASSPGPAVYEQY
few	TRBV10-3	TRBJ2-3	AISATPGQGTDTQY
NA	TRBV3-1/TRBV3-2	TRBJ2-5	ASSPRGSGRFDGTQY
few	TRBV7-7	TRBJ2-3	ASSLMRSTDTQY
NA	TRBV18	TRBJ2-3	ASSQPPWRVSTDTQY
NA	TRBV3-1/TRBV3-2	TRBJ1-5	ASSQGPQGNQPQH
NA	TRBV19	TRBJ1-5	ASSIARLRHRGNQPQH
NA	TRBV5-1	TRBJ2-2	ASSLPTGNTGELF
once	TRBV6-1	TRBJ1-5	ASSEDRGVLRGNQPQH
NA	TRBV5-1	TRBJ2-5	ASSLWGYFEETQY
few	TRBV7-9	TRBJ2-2	ASSLSMGLNTGELF
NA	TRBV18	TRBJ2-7	ASSPSPQAYSYEQY
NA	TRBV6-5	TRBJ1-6	ASGNGGSEQFH
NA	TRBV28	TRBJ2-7	ASSFRVGVGEQY
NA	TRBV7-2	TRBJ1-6	ASSATVGGQGSPLH
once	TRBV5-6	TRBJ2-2	ASSLRRSGGANTGELF
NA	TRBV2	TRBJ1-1	ASSEGGNTEAF
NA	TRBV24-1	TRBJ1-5	ATSDTGSSDNQPQH
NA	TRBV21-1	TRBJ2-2	ASSRVFAGELF
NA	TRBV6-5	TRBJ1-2	ASSSGRVANYGYT
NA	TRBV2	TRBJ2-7	ASSDYRVYEQY
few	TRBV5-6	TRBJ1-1	ASNRNLNTEAF
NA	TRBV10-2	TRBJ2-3	ASSEVGYTDTQY
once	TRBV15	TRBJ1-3	ATSFPQVSGNTIY
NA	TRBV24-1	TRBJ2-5	ATSASNQETQY
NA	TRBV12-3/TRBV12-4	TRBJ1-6	ASSRDRDSPLH
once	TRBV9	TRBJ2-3	ASRGPTGTQY
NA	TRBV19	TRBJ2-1	ASSIGVRIGEQF
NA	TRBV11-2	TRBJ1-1	ASSLYPGVNTEAF
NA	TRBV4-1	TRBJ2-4	ASSQSNKEIAKNIQY
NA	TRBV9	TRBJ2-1	ASSVVSKNEQF
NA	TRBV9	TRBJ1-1	ASSAGGGITEAF
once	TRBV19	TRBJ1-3	ASSITPRSGNTIY
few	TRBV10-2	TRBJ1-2	ASSESKGHYGYT
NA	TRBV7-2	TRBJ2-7	ASSSGRDRGPLEQY
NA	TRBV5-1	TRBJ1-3	ASSAGTEGNTIY
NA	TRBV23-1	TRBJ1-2	ASSQSTGHPYGYT
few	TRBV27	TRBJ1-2	VAGQLYGYT
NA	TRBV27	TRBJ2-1	ASSHTGSQISYNEQF
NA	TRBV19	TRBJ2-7	ASNEELGYEQY
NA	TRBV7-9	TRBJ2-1	ASSLVLPDNEQF
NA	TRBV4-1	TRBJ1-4	ASSQSPNEKLF